This T cell receptor (beta chain) was observed in a study of regulatory T cells in long-lasting Graves disease. Overall study findings and caveats: When disease was persistent, TRBV28, TRBJ1-2 and TRBJ2-5 were the favored segments.

Time point described: persistent/refractory GD, antithyroid drugs over 5 years with positive TRAb. TCR sequences were obtained from RNA taken from PBMCs. Clinicians diagnosed Graves' disease using American Thyroid Association guidelines. This CDR3 is 12 amino acids long. V lost 7 bases and J 6 bases, leaving 10 bases between the germline ends. As to this clonotype: Its antigen remains unknown.

TCR beta libraries were built with iRepertoire HTBI primers and Arm-PCR of CDR3 regions. TCRdb independently ran MiXCR on the multiplex PCR reads; one entry per CDR3 protein. In the table there are around 460,000 distinct CDR3 sequences, under 25% of which are singletons. The sample here was peripheral blood mononuclear cells (PBMCs), taken when the disease was refractory, from a patient treated with antithyroid drugs. The TCR was taken from a female donor with Graves disease. This chain uses TRBV12-3 or TRBV12-4 with TRBJ2-1, with unresolved D. In DNA form, the CDR3 reads TGTGCCAGCACCTCCGGCGGCAATGAGCAGTTCTTC. It encodes CASTSGGNEQFF.